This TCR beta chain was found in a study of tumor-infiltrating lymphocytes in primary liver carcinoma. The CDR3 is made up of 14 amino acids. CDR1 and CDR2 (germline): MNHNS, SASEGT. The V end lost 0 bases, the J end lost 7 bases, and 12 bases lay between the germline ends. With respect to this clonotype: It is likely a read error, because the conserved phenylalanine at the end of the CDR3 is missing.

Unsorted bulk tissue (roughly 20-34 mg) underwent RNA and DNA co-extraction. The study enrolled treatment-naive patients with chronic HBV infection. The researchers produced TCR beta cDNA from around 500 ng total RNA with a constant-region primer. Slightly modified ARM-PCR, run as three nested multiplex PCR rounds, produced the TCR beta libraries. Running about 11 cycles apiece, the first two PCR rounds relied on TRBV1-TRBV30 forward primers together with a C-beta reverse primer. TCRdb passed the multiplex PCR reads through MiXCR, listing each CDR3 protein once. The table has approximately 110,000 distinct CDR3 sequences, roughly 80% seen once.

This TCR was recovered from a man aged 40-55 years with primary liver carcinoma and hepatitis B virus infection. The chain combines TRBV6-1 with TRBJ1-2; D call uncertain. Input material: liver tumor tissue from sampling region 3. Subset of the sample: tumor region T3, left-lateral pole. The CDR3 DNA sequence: TGTGCCAGCAGTGAAGCAAGGCTACTACCTGGCTACACCTCC. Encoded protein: CASSEARLLPGYTS.